Listed here is a single T cell receptor (beta chain). Trimming removed 1 base at V and 1 base at J, with 7 bases between. Germline lookup yields CDR1 SGHAT and CDR2 FQNNGV. The CDR3 length is 15 residues. This sample is part of a study of cytomegalovirus exposure and HLA in healthy donors. PCR involved 60 Vbeta and 13 Jbeta primers. Using immunoSEQ multiplex PCR, the repertoire was profiled, and TCRdb retains in-frame clones only, with some absent. The repertoire holds roughly 200,000 clones, with about 78% as singletons. The TCR was taken from a man between 60 and 70 years old in good health and CMV-seronegative. The chain carries TRBV11-2 and TRBJ2-2; a weak D match, TRBD2 (5 bases). Material for sequencing was PBMCs. CDR3 sequence reads: CASSLGTLNTGELFF. CDR3 nucleotides: TGTGCCAGCAGCTTAGGGACTCTGAACACCGGGGAGCTGTTTTTT.